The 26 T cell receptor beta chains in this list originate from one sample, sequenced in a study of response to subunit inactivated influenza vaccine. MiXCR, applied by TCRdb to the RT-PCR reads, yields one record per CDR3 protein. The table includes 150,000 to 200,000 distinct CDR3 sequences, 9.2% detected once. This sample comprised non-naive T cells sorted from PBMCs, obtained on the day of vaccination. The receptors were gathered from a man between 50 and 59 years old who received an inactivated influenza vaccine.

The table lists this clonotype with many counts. The CDR3 protein is CASSRRDRNEKLFF. The CDR3 nucleotides read TGTGCCAGCAGTCGGCGAGACAGGAATGAAAAACTGTTTTTT. The chain is built from TRBV6-1 and TRBJ1-4, with D possibly TRBD1 on 6 matching bases. The CDR3 is 14 amino acids. V lost 5 bases and J 5 bases, leaving 12 bases between the germline ends. The V gene's germline CDR1 is MNHNS and CDR2 SASEGT.

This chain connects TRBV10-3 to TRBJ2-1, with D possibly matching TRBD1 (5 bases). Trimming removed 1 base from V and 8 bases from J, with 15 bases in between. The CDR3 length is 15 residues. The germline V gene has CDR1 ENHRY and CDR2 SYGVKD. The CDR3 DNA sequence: TGTGCCATCAGTGAGTTAGGCCAGGGTTCCGATGAGCAGTTCTTC. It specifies CAISELGQGSDEQFF.

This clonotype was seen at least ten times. The CDR3 loop reads CASGSRDTNEQFF. The CDR3 DNA is TGTGCCAGCGGATCCCGAGACACCAATGAGCAGTTCTTC. The chain has TRBV12-3 or TRBV12-4 and TRBJ2-1; D unresolved. The CDR3 is 13 residues long. The V gene lost 8 bases and the J gene lost 6 bases, with 14 bases spanning the gap.

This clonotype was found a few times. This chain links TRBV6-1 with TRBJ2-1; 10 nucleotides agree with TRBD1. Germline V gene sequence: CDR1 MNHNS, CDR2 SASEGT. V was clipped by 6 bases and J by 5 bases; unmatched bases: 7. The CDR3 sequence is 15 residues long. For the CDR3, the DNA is TGTGCCAGCAGCGAGGGACAGGGGTTCCACAATGAGCAGTTCTTC. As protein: CASSEGQGFHNEQFF.

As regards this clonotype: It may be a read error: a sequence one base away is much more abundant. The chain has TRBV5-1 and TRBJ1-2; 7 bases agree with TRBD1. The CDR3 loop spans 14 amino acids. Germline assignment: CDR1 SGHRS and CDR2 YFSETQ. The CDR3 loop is CASSLTGQDYGSTF. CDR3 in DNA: TGCGCCAGCAGCTTGACAGGACAGGACTATGGCTCCACCTTC.

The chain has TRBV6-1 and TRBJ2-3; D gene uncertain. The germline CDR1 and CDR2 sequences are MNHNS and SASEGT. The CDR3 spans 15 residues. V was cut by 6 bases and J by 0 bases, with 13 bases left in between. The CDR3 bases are TGTGCCAGCAGCAAGAATGGCCTTAGCACAGATACGCAGTATTTT. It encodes CASSKNGLSTDTQYF.

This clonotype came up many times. The CDR3 DNA reads TGCAGTGCTAGAGATGTCGTCCTAGCGGGAGTTCAAGAGCAGTACTTC. This codes for CSARDVVLAGVQEQYF. The chain recombines TRBV20-1 with TRBJ2-7, with 10 bases that match TRBD2. V was clipped by 0 bases and J by 7 bases; unmatched bases: 12. CDR3 length: 16 amino acids. Per germline, CDR1 DFQATT and CDR2 SNEGSKA (reference sequence).

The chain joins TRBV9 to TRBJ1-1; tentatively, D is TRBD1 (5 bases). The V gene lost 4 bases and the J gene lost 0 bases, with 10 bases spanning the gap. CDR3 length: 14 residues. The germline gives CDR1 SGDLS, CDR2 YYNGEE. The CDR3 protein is CASSWGTVNTEAFF. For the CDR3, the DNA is TGTGCCAGCAGCTGGGGGACTGTGAACACTGAAGCTTTCTTT.

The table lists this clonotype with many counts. The CDR3 sequence: CASSLATGGRTDTQYF. CDR3 in DNA: TGTGCCAGCAGCTTAGCGACAGGGGGCCGCACAGATACGCAGTATTTT. The chain couples TRBV11-2 to TRBJ2-3; 10 bases match TRBD1. CDR1 and CDR2 from the germline V gene are SGHAT and FQNNGV. There are 16 residues in the CDR3. The ends lost 1 base at V and 1 base at J; junction bases unmatched: 2. Drawing the rest from reference TRBV11-2 and TRBJ2-3, the complete variable domain is EAGVAQSPRYKIIEKRQSVAFWCNPISGHATLYWYQQILGQGPKLLIQFQNNGVVDDSQLPKDRFSAERLKGVDSTLKIQPAKLEDSAVYLCASSLATGGRTDTQYFGPGTRLTVL.

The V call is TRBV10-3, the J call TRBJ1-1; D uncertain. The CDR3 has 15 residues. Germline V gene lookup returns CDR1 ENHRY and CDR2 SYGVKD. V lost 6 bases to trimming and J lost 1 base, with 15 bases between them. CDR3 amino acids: CAIRKQGSENTEAFF. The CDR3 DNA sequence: TGTGCCATCAGGAAACAAGGATCGGAGAACACTGAAGCTTTCTTT.

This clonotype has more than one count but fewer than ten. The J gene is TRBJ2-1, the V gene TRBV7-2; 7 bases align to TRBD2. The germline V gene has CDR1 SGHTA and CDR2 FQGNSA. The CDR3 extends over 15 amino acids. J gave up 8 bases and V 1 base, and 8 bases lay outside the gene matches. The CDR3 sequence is CASSLDAGDSYEQFF. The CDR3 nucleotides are TGTGCCAGCAGCTTAGATGCGGGGGATAGCTATGAGCAGTTCTTC.

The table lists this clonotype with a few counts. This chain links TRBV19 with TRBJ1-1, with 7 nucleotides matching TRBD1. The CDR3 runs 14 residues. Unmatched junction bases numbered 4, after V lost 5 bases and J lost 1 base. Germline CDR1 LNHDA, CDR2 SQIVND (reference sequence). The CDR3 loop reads CASSPRQGNTEAFF. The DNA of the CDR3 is TGTGCCAGTAGTCCTCGACAGGGGAACACTGAAGCTTTCTTT. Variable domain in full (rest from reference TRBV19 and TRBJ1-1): DGGITQSPKYLFRKEGQNVTLSCEQNLNHDAMYWYRQDPGQGLRLIYYSQIVNDFQKGDIAEGYSVSREKKESFPLTVTSAQKNPTAFYLCASSPRQGNTEAFFGQGTRLTVV.

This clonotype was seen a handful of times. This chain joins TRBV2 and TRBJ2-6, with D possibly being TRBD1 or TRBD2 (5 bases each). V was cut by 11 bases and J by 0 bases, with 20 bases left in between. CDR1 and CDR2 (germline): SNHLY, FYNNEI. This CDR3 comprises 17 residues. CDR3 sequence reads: CASKRGQWVSGANVLTF. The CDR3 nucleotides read TGTGCCTCCAAGAGGGGCCAATGGGTCTCTGGGGCCAACGTCCTGACTTTC.

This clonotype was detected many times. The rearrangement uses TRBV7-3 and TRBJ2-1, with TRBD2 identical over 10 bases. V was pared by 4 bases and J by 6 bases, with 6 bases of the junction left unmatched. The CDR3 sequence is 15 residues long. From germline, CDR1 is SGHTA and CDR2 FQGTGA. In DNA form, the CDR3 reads TGTGCCAGCAGCTCAGGGACTAGCGTAAGCAATGAGCAGTTCTTC. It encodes CASSSGTSVSNEQFF.

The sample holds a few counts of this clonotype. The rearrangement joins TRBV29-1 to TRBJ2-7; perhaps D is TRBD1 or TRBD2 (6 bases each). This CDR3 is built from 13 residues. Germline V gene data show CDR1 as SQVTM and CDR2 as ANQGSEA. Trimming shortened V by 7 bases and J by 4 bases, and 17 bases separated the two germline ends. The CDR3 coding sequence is TGCAGCGCAAGTGGGGGGCGCGCATACGAGCAGTACTTC. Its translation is CSASGGRAYEQYF.

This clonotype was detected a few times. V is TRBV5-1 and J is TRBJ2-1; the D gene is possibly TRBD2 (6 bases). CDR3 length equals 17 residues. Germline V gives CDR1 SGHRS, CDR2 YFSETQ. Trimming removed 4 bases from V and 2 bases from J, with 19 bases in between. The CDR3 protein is CASSDGLRSGPYNEQFF. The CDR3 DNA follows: TGCGCCAGCAGCGACGGACTACGGAGCGGGCCCTACAATGAGCAGTTCTTC. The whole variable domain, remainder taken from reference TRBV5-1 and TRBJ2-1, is KAGVTQTPRYLIKTRGQQVTLSCSPISGHRSVSWYQQTPGQGLQFLFEYFSETQRNKGNFPGRFSGRQFSNSRSEMNVSTLELGDSALYLCASSDGLRSGPYNEQFFGPGTRLTVL.

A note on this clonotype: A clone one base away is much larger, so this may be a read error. CDR3 sequence (DNA): TGTGGCAGCAGTGAATGGGCAGGGAGGGCCCAAGAGACCCAGTACTTC. It specifies CGSSEWAGRAQETQYF. The rearrangement links TRBV6-1 to TRBJ2-5; 7 bases match TRBD2. From germline, CDR1 is MNHNS and CDR2 SASEGT. This CDR3 region has 16 residues.

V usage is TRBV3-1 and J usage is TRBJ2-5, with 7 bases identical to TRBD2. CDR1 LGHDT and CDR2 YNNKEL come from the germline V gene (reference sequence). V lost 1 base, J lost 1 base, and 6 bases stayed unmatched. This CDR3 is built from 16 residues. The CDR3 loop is CASSQASGGSQETQYF. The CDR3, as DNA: TGTGCCAGCAGCCAAGCTTCCGGCGGGAGCCAAGAGACCCAGTACTTC.

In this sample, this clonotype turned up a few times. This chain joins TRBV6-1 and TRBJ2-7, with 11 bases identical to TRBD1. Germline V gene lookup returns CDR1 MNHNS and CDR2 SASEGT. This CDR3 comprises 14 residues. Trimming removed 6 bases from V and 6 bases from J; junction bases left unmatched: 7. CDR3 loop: CASRGQGGIVEQYF. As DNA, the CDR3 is TGTGCCAGCAGGGGACAGGGGGGTATCGTCGAGCAGTACTTC.

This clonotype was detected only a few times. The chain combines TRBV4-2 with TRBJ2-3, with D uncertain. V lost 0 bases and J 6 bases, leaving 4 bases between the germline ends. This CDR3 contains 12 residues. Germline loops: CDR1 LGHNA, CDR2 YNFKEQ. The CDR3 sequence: CASSQDWDTQYF. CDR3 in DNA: TGTGCCAGCAGCCAAGATTGGGATACGCAGTATTTT.

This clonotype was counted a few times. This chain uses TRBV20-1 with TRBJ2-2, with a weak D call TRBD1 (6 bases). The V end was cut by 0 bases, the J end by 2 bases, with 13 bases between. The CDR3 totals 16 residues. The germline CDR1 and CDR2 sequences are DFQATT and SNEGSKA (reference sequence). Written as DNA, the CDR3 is TGCAGTGCTAGAGAACTCCAGACAGGAAACACCGGGGAGCTGTTTTTT. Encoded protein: CSARELQTGNTGELFF.

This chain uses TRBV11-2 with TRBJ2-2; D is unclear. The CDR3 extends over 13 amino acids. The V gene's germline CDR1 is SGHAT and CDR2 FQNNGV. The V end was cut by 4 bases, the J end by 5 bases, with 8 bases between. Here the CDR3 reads CASSSTLTGELFF. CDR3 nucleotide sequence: TGTGCCAGCAGCTCAACACTTACCGGGGAGCTGTTTTTT.

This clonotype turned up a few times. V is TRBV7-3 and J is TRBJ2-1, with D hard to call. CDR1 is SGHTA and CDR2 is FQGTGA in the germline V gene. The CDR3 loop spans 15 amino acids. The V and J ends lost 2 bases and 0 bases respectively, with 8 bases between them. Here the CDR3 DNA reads TGTGCCAGCAGCTTAGGTGTCAACTCCTACAATGAGCAGTTCTTC. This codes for CASSLGVNSYNEQFF.

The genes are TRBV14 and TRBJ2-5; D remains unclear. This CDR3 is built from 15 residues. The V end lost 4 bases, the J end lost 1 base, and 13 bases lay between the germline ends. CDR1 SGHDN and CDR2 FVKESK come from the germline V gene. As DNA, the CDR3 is TGTGCCAGCAGCCGAAATGGACGGCCCCAAGAGACCCAGTACTTC. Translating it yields CASSRNGRPQETQYF.

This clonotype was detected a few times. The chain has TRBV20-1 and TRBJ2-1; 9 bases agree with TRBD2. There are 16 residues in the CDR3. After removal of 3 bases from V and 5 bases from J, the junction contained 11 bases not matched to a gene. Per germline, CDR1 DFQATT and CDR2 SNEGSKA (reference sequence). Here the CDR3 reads CSASAGWTSENNEQFF. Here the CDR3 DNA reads TGCAGTGCTAGCGCTGGATGGACTAGCGAGAACAATGAGCAGTTCTTC.

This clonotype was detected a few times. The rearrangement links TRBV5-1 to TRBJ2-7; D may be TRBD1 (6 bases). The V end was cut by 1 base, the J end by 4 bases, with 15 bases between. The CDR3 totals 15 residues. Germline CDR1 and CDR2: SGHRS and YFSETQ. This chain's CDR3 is CASSLWAGAEYEQYF. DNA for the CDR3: TGCGCCAGCAGCTTGTGGGCAGGGGCCGAATACGAGCAGTACTTC.